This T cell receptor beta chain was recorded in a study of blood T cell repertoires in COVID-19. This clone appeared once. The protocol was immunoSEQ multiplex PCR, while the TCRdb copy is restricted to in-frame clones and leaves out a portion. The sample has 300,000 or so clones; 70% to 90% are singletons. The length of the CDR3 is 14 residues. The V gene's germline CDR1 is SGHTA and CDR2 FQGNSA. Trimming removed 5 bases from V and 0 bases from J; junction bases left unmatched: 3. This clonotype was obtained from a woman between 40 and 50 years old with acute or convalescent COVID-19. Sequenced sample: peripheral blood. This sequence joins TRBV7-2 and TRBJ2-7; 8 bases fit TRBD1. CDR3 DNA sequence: TGTGCCAGCAGCCGGACAGGGAGCTCCTACGAGCAGTACGTC. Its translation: CASSRTGSSYEQYV.